The sequence of this T cell receptor beta chain was determined in a study of cytomegalovirus exposure and HLA in healthy donors. Germline V lookup: CDR1 SGHDT, CDR2 YYEEEE. The length of the CDR3 is 14 residues. Trimming left V 4 bases short and J 8 bases short, with 18 bases between. PCR employed 60 Vbeta and 13 Jbeta primers. Clones were read by immunoSEQ multiplex PCR, and TCRdb kept only the in-frame ones, dropping some. The sample has tens of thousands of clones. The study, taken as a whole, reports: Common viral pathogens seemed to be connected with several of the most significant clusters, according to a later analysis. The study flagged some 170 TCR beta chains as cytomegalovirus-associated.

Note on this clone: Its antigen remains unidentified.

The specimen sequenced was PBMCs. The clonotype comes from a woman aged 25 to 39 in good health and CMV-seronegative. V and J are TRBV5-6 and TRBJ1-2, with D maybe TRBD1 (6 bases). CDR3 sequence: CASSPEGGAWGYTF. Written as DNA, the CDR3 is TGTGCCAGCAGCCCGGAGGGGGGGGCCTGGGGCTACACCTTC.